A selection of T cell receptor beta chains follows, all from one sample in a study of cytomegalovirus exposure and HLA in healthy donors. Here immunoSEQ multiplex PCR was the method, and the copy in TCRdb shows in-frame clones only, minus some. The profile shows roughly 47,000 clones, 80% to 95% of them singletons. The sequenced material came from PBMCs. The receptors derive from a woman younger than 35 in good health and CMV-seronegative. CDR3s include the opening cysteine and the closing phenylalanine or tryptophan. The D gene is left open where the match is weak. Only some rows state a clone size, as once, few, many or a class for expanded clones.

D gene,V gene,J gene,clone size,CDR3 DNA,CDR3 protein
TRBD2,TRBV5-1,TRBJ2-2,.,TGCGCCAGCGAACCCGGGACTAGCGGGGGCCGGAACACCGGGGAGCTGTTTTTT,CASEPGTSGGRNTGELFF
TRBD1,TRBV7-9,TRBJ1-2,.,TGTGCCAGCAGTCCCGGGACAGGGGGCGCGACTAACTATGGCTACACCTTC,CASSPGTGGATNYGYTF
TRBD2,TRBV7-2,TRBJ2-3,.,TGTGCCAGCAGCTTAGTGGCGGGAGTAGGCACAGATACGCAGTATTTT,CASSLVAGVGTDTQYF
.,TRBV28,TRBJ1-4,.,TGTGCCAGCCGGGGAGGGACTAATGAAAAACTGTTTTTT,CASRGGTNEKLFF
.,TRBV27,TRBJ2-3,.,TGTGCCAGCAGACTCACAGATACGCAGTATTTT,CASRLTDTQYF
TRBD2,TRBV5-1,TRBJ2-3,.,TGCGCCAGCAAACGGGAGGGCACAGATACGCAGTATTTT,CASKREGTDTQYF
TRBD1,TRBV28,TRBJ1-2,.,TGTGCCAGCAGTACTCCGGGACAGATCAACTATGGCTACACCTTC,CASSTPGQINYGYTF
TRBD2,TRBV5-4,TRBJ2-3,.,TGTGCCAGCTCCTTTACTAGCGGAAGCACAGATACGCAGTATTTT,CASSFTSGSTDTQYF
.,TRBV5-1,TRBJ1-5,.,TGCGCCAGCAGCATGGGGGGACAAAGCAATCAGCCCCAGCATTTT,CASSMGGQSNQPQHF
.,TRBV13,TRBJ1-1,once,TGTGCCAGCAGCGCGGGACTTAACACTGAAGCTTTCTTT,CASSAGLNTEAFF
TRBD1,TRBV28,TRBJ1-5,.,TGTGCCAGCCACAGGGGGAGCAATCAGCCCCAGCATTTT,CASHRGSNQPQHF
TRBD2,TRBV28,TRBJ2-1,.,TGTGCCAGCAGTTTATCCGGTGACGGGACTAGACTTTTCTTC,CASSLSGDGTRLFF
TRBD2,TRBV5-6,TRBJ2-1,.,TGTGCCAGCAGCTTGGCGGGAGGGGGACAAGATGAGCAGTTCTTC,CASSLAGGGQDEQFF
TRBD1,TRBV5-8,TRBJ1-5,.,TGTGCCAGCAGCTTGGCGGTAGGGGGCGGTAGTCAGCCCCAGCATTTT,CASSLAVGGGSQPQHF
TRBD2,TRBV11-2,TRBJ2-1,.,TGTGCCAGCAGCTTTTTAGCGGGGGCCCTGGGTGAGCAGTTCTTC,CASSFLAGALGEQFF
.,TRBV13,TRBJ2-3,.,TGTGCCAGCAGCTTAACGAGGGATTCACGAGATACGCAGTATTTT,CASSLTRDSRDTQYF
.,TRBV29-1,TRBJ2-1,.,TGCAGCGGAGAAGATACCTACAATGAGCAGTTCTTC,CSGEDTYNEQFF
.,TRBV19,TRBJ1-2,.,TGTGCCAGTAACAATCTTTTGGGAGGGAAGGGCGGCTACACCTTC,CASNNLLGGKGGYTF
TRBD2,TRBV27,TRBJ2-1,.,TGTGCCAGCAGTCTCGCCCTAGGACTAGCGGGACCGAAGAGCTCCTACAATGAGCAGTTCTTC,CASSLALGLAGPKSSYNEQFF
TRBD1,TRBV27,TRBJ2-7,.,TGTGCCAGCAGTTCCAACAGGGGGCCCTACGAGCAGTACTTC,CASSSNRGPYEQYF
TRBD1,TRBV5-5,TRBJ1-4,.,TGTGCCAGCAGAACAACAGGGGCTAATGAAAAACTGTTTTTT,CASRTTGANEKLFF
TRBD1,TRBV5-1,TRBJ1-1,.,TGCGCCAGCAGCCATGGGACAGCTCCAAACACTGAAGCTTTCTTT,CASSHGTAPNTEAFF
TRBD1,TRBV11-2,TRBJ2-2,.,TGTGCCAGCAGCTTCGTGACAGGGCCCGGGGAGCTGTTTTTT,CASSFVTGPGELFF
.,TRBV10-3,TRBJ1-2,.,TGTGCCATCAGTGACTCACAGAGGGTTGGCTACACCTTC,CAISDSQRVGYTF
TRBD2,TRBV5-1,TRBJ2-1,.,TGCGCCAGCAGCCTGACTAGCGGAGTCAATGAGCAGTTCTTC,CASSLTSGVNEQFF
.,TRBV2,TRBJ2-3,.,TGTGCCAGCCCCCAGGGAATCTCAGATACGCAGTATTTT,CASPQGISDTQYF
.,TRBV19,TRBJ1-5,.,TGTGCCAGTAGTCACTATGATTTGGGGGGAAATCAGCCCCAGCATTTT,CASSHYDLGGNQPQHF
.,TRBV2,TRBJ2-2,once,TGTGCCAGCAGCTCTCAGGGCCCGAACACCGGGGAGCTGTTTTTT,CASSSQGPNTGELFF
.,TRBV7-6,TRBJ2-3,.,TGTGCCAGCAGCTTAGGACCCACCTCACAGGGCACAGATACGCAGTATTTT,CASSLGPTSQGTDTQYF
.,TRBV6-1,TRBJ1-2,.,TGTGCCAGCAAGGGGAACTATGGCTACACCTTC,CASKGNYGYTF
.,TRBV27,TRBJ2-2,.,TGTGCCGGCAGTTTATCGAGGTACACCGGGGAGCTGTTTTTT,CAGSLSRYTGELFF
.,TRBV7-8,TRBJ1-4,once,TGTGCCAGCAGCGCGGGAAGAGGAGAAAAACTGTTTTTT,CASSAGRGEKLFF
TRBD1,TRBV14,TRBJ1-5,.,TGTGCCAGCAGCCGGGACAGGGATCAGCCCCAGCATTTT,CASSRDRDQPQHF
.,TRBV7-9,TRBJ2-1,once,TGTGCCAGCAGCACAGGGTACAATGAGCAGTTCTTC,CASSTGYNEQFF
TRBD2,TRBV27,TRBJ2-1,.,TGTGCCAGCAGTTTCGCTAGCGGGAACGGTAATGAGCAGTTCTTC,CASSFASGNGNEQFF
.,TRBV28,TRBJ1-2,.,TGTGCCAGCAGTTTAGGGTCCGGCGGACAGAATGGCTACACCTTC,CASSLGSGGQNGYTF
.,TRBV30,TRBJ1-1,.,TGTGCCTGGGCCAGGGGCCGGAACACTGAAGCTTTCTTT,CAWARGRNTEAFF
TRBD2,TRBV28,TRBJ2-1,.,TGTGCCAGCAGTTCGGGACTAGCGGGGTTTAATGAGCAGTTCTTC,CASSSGLAGFNEQFF
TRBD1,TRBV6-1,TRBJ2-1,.,TGTGCCAGCAGTGGGGGACAGGCAACGAATGAGCAGTTCTTC,CASSGGQATNEQFF
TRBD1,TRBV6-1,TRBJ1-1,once,TGTGCCAGCAGTGTTACAGGGGGAGGGACTGAAGCTTTCTTT,CASSVTGGGTEAFF
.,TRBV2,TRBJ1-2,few,TGTGCCAGCAGTGTCCGAGAGAACTATGGCTACACCTTC,CASSVRENYGYTF
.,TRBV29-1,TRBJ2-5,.,TGCAGCGTAGAGACAGGGAGGTTAGAGACCCAGTACTTC,CSVETGRLETQYF
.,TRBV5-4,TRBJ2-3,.,TGTGCCAGCAGCTCTTACAGGGAAACTAGCACAGATACGCAGTATTTT,CASSSYRETSTDTQYF
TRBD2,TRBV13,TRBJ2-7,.,TGTGCCAGCAGCTTACTAGCGGGAGGTCTTAATTACGAGCAGTACTTC,CASSLLAGGLNYEQYF
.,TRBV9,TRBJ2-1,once,TGTGCCAGCAGCGTAGCTGTTAGCGCGAGCTCCTACAATGAGCAGTTCTTC,CASSVAVSASSYNEQFF
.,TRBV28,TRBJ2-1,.,TGTGCCAGCAGTTCTACAGGGCGGGCCTACAATGAGCAGTTCTTC,CASSSTGRAYNEQFF
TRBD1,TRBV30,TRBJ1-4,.,TGTGCCTGGGACACCGGGACAGGGGACGAAAAACTGTTTTTT,CAWDTGTGDEKLFF